The TCR beta chain described here comes from a study of blood T cells in healthy people across ages. CDR1 and CDR2 (germline): SQVTM, ANQGSEA. The CDR3 is 15 residues long. V lost 8 bases to trimming and J lost 1 base, with 15 bases between them. A second PCR, run for roughly 7 to 12 cycles, used a sample-barcoded 5' primer plus a J-beta primer mix. Tagging of each cDNA molecule was performed by a template-switch adaptor with 12 random nucleotides. TCRdb redid the calling of the 5' RACE reads with MiXCR, one entry per CDR3 protein. This sample yields some 1,800,000 distinct CDR3 sequences, of which approximately 39% are seen a single time; 20% to 25% belongs to the top ten.

This TCR derives from a human donor in good health. The specimen was blood. The chain carries TRBV29-1 and TRBJ2-6, with D unclear. CDR3 amino acids: CSISRSASGANVLTF. The CDR3 DNA sequence: TGCAGCATATCTCGGTCAGCTTCTGGGGCCAACGTCCTGACTTTC.